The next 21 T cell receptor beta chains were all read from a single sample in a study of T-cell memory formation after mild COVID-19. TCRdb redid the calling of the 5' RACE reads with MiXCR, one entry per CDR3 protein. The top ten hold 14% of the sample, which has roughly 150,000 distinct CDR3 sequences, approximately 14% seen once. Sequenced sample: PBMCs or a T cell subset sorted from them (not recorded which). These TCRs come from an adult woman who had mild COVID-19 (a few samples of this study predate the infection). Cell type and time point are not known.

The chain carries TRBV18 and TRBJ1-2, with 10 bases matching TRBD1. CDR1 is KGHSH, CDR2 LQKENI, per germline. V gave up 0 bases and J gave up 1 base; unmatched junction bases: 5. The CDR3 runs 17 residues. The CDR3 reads CASSPPMGTGDNYGYTF. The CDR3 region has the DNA TGTGCCAGCTCACCACCCATGGGGACAGGGGATAACTATGGCTACACCTTC.

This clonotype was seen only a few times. The CDR3 nucleotides read TGTGCCAGCCGAGGACTAGCGGGACCGATAAGCTCCTACAATGAGCAGTTCTTC. This gives the protein CASRGLAGPISSYNEQFF. The chain combines TRBV12-3 or TRBV12-4 with TRBJ2-1; 12 nucleotides agree with TRBD2. This CDR3 is 18 amino acids long. V lost 8 bases, J lost 0 bases, and 11 bases stayed unmatched.

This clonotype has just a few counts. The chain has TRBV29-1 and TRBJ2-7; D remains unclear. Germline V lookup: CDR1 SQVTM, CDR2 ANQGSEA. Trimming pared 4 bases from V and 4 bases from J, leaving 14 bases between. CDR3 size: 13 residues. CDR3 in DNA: TGCAGCGTTGTGGTTGGGGTGACATACGAGCAGTACTTC. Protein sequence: CSVVVGVTYEQYF.

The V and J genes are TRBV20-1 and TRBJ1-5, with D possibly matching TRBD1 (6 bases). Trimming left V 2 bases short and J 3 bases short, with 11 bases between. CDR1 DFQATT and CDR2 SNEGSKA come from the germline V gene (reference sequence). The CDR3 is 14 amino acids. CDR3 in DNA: TGCAGTGCTAGAATGGGGGCGAACAATCAGCCCCAGCATTTT. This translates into CSARMGANNQPQHF.

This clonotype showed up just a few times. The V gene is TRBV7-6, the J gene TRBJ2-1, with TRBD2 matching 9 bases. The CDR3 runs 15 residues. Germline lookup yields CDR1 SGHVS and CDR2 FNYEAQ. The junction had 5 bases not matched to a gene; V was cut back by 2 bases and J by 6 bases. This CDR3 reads CASSLLVSGGNEQFF. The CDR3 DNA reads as TGTGCCAGCAGCTTATTGGTTAGCGGGGGCAATGAGCAGTTCTTC.

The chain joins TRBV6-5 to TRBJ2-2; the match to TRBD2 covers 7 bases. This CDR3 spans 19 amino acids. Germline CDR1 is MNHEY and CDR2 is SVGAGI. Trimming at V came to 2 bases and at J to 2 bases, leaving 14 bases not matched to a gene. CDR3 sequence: CASSYPPGERGFNTGELFF. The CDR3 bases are TGTGCCAGCAGTTACCCTCCCGGAGAGCGGGGCTTTAACACCGGGGAGCTGTTTTTT.

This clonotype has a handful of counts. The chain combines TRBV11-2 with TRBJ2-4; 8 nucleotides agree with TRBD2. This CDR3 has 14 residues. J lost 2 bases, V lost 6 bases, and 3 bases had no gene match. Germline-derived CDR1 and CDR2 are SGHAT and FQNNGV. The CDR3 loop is CASRRLATKNIQYF. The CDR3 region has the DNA TGTGCCAGCAGAAGACTAGCGACCAAAAACATTCAGTACTTC.

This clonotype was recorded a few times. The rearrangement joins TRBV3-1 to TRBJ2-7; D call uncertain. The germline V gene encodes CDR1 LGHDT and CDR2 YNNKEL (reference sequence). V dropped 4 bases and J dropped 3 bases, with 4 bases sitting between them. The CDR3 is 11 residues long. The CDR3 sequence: CASSRDYEQYF. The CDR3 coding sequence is TGTGCCAGCAGCCGGGACTACGAGCAGTACTTC.

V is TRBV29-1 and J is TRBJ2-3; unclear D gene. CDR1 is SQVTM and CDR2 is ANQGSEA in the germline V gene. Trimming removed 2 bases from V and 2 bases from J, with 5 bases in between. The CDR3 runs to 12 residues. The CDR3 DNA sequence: TGCAGCGTTGAAACCCTCACAGATACGCAGTATTTT. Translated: CSVETLTDTQYF.

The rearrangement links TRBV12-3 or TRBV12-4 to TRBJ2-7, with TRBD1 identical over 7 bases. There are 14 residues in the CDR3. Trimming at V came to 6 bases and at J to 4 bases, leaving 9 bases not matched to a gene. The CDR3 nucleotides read TGTGCCAGCAGCGACAGGGTTCGAGGGTACGAGCAGTACTTC. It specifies CASSDRVRGYEQYF.

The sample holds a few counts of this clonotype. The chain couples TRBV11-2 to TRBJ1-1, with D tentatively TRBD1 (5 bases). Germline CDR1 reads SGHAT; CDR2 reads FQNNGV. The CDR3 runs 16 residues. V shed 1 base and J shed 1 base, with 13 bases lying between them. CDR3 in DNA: TGTGCCAGCAGCTTAGGGAGTCAGGGTTGGAACACTGAAGCTTTCTTT. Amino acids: CASSLGSQGWNTEAFF.

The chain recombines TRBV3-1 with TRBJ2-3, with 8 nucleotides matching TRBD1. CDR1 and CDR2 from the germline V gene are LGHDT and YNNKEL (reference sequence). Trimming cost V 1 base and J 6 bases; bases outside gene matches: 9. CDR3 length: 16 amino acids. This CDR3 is CASSQGSGQVRDTQYF. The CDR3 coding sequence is TGTGCCAGCAGCCAAGGTTCGGGACAGGTTCGGGATACGCAGTATTTT.

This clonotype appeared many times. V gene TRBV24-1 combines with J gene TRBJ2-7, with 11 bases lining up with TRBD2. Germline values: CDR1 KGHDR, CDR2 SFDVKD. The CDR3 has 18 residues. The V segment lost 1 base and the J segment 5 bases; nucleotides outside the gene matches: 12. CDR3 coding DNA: TGTGCCACCAGTGATTTCTGGGTAGCGGGAGGGCCTGGGGACGAGCAGTACTTC. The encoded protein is CATSDFWVAGGPGDEQYF.

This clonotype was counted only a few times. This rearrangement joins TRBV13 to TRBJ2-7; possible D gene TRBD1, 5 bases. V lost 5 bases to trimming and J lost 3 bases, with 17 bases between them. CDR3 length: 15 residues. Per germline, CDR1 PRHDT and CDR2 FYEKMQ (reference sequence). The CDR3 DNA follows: TGTGCCAGCAGCCGTACTGGGGCCCCCGGCTACGAGCAGTACTTC. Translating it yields CASSRTGAPGYEQYF.

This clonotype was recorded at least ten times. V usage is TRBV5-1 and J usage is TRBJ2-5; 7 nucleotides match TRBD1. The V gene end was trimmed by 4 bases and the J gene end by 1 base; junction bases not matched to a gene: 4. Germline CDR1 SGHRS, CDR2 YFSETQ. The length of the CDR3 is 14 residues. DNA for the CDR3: TGCGCCAGCAGCAATCGGACAGGCCAAGAGACCCAGTACTTC. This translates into CASSNRTGQETQYF.

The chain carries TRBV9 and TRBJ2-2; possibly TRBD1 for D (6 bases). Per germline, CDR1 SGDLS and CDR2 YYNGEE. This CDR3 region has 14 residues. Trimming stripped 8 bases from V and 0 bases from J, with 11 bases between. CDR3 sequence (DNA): TGTGCCAGTTCCGGGACACCGAACACCGGGGAGCTGTTTTTT. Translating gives CASSGTPNTGELFF.

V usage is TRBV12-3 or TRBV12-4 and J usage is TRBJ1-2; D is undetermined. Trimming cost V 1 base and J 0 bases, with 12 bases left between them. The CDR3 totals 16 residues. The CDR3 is CASSLVSGRPNYGYTF. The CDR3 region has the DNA TGTGCCAGCAGTTTAGTCTCCGGGAGGCCTAACTATGGCTACACCTTC.

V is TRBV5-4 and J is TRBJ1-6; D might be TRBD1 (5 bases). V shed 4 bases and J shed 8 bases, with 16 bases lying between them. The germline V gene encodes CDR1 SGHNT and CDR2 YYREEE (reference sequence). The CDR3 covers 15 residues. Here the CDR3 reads CASSHRVGVHSPLHF. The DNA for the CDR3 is TGTGCCAGCAGCCACAGAGTGGGGGTACATTCACCCCTCCACTTT.

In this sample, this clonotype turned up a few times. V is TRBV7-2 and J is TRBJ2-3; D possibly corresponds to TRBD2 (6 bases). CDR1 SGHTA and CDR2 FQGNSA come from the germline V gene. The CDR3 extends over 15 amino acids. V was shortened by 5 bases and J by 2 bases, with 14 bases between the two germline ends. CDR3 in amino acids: CASSRASAATDTQYF. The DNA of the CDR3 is TGTGCCAGCAGCCGCGCTAGCGCCGCCACAGATACGCAGTATTTT.

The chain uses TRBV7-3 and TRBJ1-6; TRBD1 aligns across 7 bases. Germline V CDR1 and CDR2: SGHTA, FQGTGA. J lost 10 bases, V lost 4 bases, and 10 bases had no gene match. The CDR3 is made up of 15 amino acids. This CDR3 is CASSSTGDRGSPLHF. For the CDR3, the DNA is TGTGCCAGCAGCTCCACAGGGGATCGTGGATCACCCCTCCACTTT.

CDR3 residues: CASSLGPDRDYEQYF. The CDR3, as DNA: TGTGCCAGCAGCTTAGGGCCGGACAGGGACTACGAGCAGTACTTC. This chain uses TRBV13 with TRBJ2-7; 8 bases are shared with TRBD1. With 0 bases clipped from V and 3 bases from J, the junction kept 4 bases outside the gene matches. In germline, CDR1 is PRHDT, CDR2 FYEKMQ (reference sequence). The length of the CDR3 is 15 residues.